This TCR beta chain was found in a study of shared clonotypes between healthy human individuals. Notes on the study in general: Only blood was sampled; tissue repertoires likely differ.

Evenly divided among several immunoSEQ plates was the genomic DNA of each subset. Using immunoSEQ multiplex PCR, the repertoire was profiled, and TCRdb retains in-frame clones only, with some absent. The sample shows 800,000 to 1,200,000 clones, around 78% of them seen only once. With regard to this clone: Its antigen is undetermined.

The germline gives CDR1 GTSNPN, CDR2 SVGIG (reference sequence). This CDR3 is built from 14 residues. Trimming removed 1 base from V and 6 bases from J; junction bases left unmatched: 5. The source is a young man in good health. Some clones in this sample may be carry-over from other donors' samples. The genes are TRBV30 and TRBJ2-1; 8 bases are a match to TRBD2. Sequenced: memory CD4+ T cells from PBMCs. Stated subset: CD45RA-negative fraction. The CDR3 DNA sequence: TGTGCCTGGAGTGGCGGGGGGCTAGTCAATGAGCAGTTCTTC. Translated: CAWSGGGLVNEQFF.